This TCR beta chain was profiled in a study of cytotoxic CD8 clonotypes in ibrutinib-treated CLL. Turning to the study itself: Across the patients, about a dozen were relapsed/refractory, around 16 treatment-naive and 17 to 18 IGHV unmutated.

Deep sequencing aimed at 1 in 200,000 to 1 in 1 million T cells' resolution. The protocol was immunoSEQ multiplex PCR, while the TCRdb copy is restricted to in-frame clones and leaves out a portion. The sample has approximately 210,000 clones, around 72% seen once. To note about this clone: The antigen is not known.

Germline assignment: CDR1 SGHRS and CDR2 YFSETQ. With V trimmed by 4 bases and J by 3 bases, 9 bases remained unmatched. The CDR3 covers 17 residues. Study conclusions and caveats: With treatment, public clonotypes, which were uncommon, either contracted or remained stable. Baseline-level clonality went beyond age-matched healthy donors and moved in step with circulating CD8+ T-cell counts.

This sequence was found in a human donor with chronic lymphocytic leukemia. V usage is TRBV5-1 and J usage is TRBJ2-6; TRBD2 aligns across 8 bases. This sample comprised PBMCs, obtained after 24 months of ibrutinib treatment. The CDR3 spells CASSTQRGSGGANVLTF. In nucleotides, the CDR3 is TGCGCCAGCAGCACCCAGCGGGGGTCGGGTGGGGCCAACGTCCTGACTTTC.